This T cell receptor (beta chain) was identified during a study of beta chain features in type 1 diabetes listed by TCRdb under 2018. Context from the whole study: Mean age, gender distribution, total cell number and subset yield were not different between patients and healthy donors. Across all samples, around 100 million sorted cells were examined, and cell number per subset correlated strongly with RNA yield. In the study, TCRB repertoires of sorted circulating CD4+ T cell subsets from recently diagnosed type 1 diabetes patients were compared with those of matched healthy donors. Whereas all 30 or so donors provided naive and central memory subsets, regulatory and stem cell-like memory subsets were isolated from just 8 patients and roughly 8 healthy donors.

This clone was detected only a few times. Its cognate antigen has yet to be identified. Per-nucleotide qualities are absent, and no much larger clonotype sits a single base away. Each donor gave one peripheral blood draw, around 100 mL on average, collected into heparinised tubes. Naive, central memory, regulatory and stem cell-like memory CD4+ T cells were sorted on a BD FACSAria II using a panel including CD45RO, CCR7, CD25, CD127, CD95 and CD27. A purity above 95% was achieved for all sorted populations. PBMCs were separated immediately by Lymphoprep density gradient centrifugation and were stained directly, without being cultured. So that batch effects would be minimized, each experiment stained and sorted samples in pairs, pairing one healthy donor with one patient. All of the isolated RNA was reverse transcribed with the High Capacity cDNA Reverse Transcription Kit, so expressed TCRB transcripts were sequenced. Deep immunoSEQ sequencing was applied to naive, central memory and regulatory T cell samples, giving an average of approximately 4 million total reads per sample. After sorted cells were lysed in RLT buffer, RNA was extracted with DNase-treated RNeasy Micro or Mini kits, with the choice depending on cell number. Each cell subset was processed on its own to prevent cross-contamination, while patient and healthy donor samples were processed together. TCRB sequences were amplified from cDNA with the immunoSEQ multiplex PCR, producing 87-bp fragments spanning the CDR3 region. Amplicons were sequenced on the Illumina HiSeq platform. In the paper's pipeline: PCR bias was corrected computationally using synthetic template baselines, and reads within Hamming distance 2 were collapsed, with unmergeable singletons discarded. By aligning reads against IMGT, V, D and J genes, CDR3 length, and insertions or deletions at six rearrangement sites were assigned. Within each subset, clonotype counts were normalized to the number of sorted cells before true diversity and Gini coefficients were calculated with the tcR R package. The overlap coefficient, calculated on TCRB nucleotide sequences, was used to measure repertoire sharing. As a proxy for the pre-selection repertoire, out-of-frame TCRB sequences from naive cells were analyzed. TCRdb holds this immuneACCESS table with in-frame rearrangements only. Some clones are missing; in checked studies, unresolved V genes explain under half, and the rest has no known cause. That table supplies the V and J calls and clone size; D and trimming were determined from the DNA. The sample has fewer than 900,000 clones on record, 15% to 20% of them singletons. The top ten clones comprise 0.02% to 0.03% of the sample.

Trimming removed 5 bases from V and 5 bases from J; the gene matches leave 8 bases unexplained. From cysteine to phenylalanine, the CDR3 is 16 amino acids long. The CDR3 DNA has 48 bases and is translated from base 1. Looking up the germline V gene (reference sequence) yields CDR1 SEHNR and CDR2 FQNEAQ. Study-level results and caveats: Because small numbers of individuals were included in the HLA sub-analyses, any influence of HLA type on TCRB rearrangement was left unresolved. The naive, central memory and regulatory TCRB repertoires appeared to resemble one another more closely among patients than among healthy donors. Type 1 diabetes patients showed a moderate but significant shortening of TCRB CDR3 length in all four CD4+ subsets. Because cDNA was sequenced instead of genomic DNA, activated cells with high expression could be over-represented, although the groups did not differ in activation or CD3 levels. Fewer insertions and more nucleotide deletions at VDJ recombination sites were observed in patients with type 1 diabetes, implying thymic rearrangement abnormalities. Shorter templates might have been favored by PCR, but patient and control samples were amplified and corrected together, so both groups would have been affected equally by any skew.

Material for sequencing was naive CD4+ T cells from blood. Reading the label with the study, this specimen's cell subset or site is: true naive CD4+ T cells. Rearrangement joined TRBV7-9 to TRBJ2-3; 12 central nucleotides agree with TRBD2. The receptor was derived from a woman between 18 and 29 years old in good health. The CDR3 reads as follows: CASSQSTSGRVDTQYF. Read as DNA, the sequence is TGTGCCAGCAGCCAATCGACTAGCGGGAGAGTAGATACGCAGTATTTT.